This T cell receptor (beta chain) stems from a study of post-analysis software for immune sequencing data (dated by TCRdb to about 2015). Some background on the complete study: Disease courses on record covered relapsing-remitting, secondary progressive and progressive-relapsing multiple sclerosis, though some patients had no subtype annotation. The patient repertoires were compared against around 11 previously published healthy control repertoires obtained from donors aged roughly 6 to 28 years. A subset of samples was prepared in parallel using single-end sample barcoding, then pooled and co-amplified after Illumina adapter ligation. Study-wide findings and limitations: The control group was slightly older than the multiple sclerosis patient group. Direct clustering with F measure revealed strong co-clustering of samples prepared in the same batch, which led to a batch-effect correction. Significantly lower normalized Chao1 diversity was found in multiple sclerosis patients than in controls, suggesting substantial peripheral T-cell clonal expansion.

This clonotype has a count of ten or more. Its antigen is still unknown. The junction differs from germline at one of its ends, possibly a read error. In light of the paper, this sample's time point label describes: second blood draw from one MS patient after hematopoietic stem cell transplantation. To demonstrate the VDJtools post-analysis software, TCR beta repertoires were profiled from the peripheral blood of roughly 12 young patients with multiple sclerosis. Multiple sclerosis patients were children and adolescents aged about 6 to 17 years. Library construction relied on PCR. This sample was sequenced with an Illumina HiSeq 2500. To reduce PCR and sequencing biases, unique molecular identifiers were incorporated into the TCR beta cDNA libraries. Per 1 to 10 million input T cells, some 500,000 cDNA molecules were obtained, such that each molecule approximated one T cell. The same protocol used for the earlier healthy control dataset was applied to prepare and sequence the patient libraries. Samples belonging to the same batch were prepared together, multiplexed and sequenced on a shared HiSeq lane. As for how the authors treated the data: MIGEC handled the raw barcoded reads, throwing out single-read molecular identifier groups before consensus assembly and CDR3 extraction. VDJtools was used for post-analysis of the clonotype tables, with diversity normalized by down-sampling every dataset to the smallest sample size. Repertoire overlap clustering matched CDR3 amino acid but not nucleotide sequences to correct batch-related cross-sample contamination. TCRdb reprocessing: public reads trimmed at Q25 with fastp, clones called with MiXCR, in-frame beta chains kept. Every CDR3 protein is listed once, alongside the most common genes and DNA of its rows. In this record, the V and J calls reflect TCRdb's handling and not the investigators' own analysis. Present in this sample are 150,000 to 200,000 distinct CDR3 sequences, 35% to 40% of which were seen just once. Approximately 30% of the sample goes to the ten largest clones.

Specimen: blood, collected after autologous hematopoietic stem cell transplantation. The receptor was derived from a girl aged 10-17 years with multiple sclerosis. Donor details come from another sample of the same person, matched by shared clones.

The nucleotide sequence is TGCGCCAGCAGCCCGGGGACCGGATCCTCCTACGAGCAGTACTTC. Its product reads: CASSPGTGSSYEQYF. The chain joins TRBV7-7 to TRBJ2-7; the D gene assignment is perhaps TRBD1 or TRBD2, with each matching 5 bases. In the germline V gene (reference sequence), CDR1 corresponds to SSHAT and CDR2 to FNYEAQ. Counted from cysteine to phenylalanine, this CDR3 has 15 amino acids. Kept here is only the CDR3 DNA, which spans 45 bases and is read in frame from base 1.